Described below is a single TCR beta chain sequence and its context. Its antigen is undetermined. TCRdb's copy holds only in-frame clones and misses some; the assay was immunoSEQ multiplex PCR. This sample yields fewer than 250,000 clones, of which 86% are seen a single time; approximately 1.5% belongs to the top ten. CDR1 MNHEY and CDR2 SMNVEV come from the germline V gene (reference sequence). CDR3 length equals 16 residues. The junction had 12 bases not matched to a gene; V was cut back by 6 bases and J by 4 bases. The sample originates from a study of cytomegalovirus exposure and HLA in healthy donors. Study details: The roughly 110 validation repertoires used the same platform as the approximately 700 first-cohort repertoires, a later analysis reported. General study points: Confirmation was obtained in vitro that a few CMV-associated chains are specific for CMV antigens. The classifier reportedly diagnosed cytomegalovirus status with high specificity and sensitivity.

The donors formed part of the approximately 120-subject validation cohort, distinct from the roughly 730-subject first cohort. The chain links TRBV27 to TRBJ1-3, with TRBD1 matching over 7 bases. Source material: PBMCs. The source is a woman between 18 and 30 years old in good health and CMV-seronegative. CDR3: CASRSGDRAFGNTIYF. In DNA form, the CDR3 reads TGTGCCAGCAGATCGGGAGACAGGGCATTCGGAAACACCATATATTTT.